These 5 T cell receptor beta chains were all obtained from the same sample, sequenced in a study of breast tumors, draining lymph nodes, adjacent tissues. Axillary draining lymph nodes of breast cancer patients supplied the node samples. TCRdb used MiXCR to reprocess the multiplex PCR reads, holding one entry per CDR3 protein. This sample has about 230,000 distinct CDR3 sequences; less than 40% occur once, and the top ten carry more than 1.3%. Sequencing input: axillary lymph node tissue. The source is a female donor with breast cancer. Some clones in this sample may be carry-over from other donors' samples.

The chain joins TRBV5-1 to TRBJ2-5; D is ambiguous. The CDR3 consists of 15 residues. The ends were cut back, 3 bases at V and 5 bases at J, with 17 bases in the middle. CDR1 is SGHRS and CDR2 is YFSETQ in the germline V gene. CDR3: CASSSIGTFHETQYF. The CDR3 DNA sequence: TGCGCCAGCAGCTCCATAGGTACGTTCCACGAGACCCAGTACTTC.

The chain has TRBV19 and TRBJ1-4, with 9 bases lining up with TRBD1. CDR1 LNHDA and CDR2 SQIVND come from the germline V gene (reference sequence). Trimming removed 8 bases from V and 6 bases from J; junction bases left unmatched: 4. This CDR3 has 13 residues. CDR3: CASSDRGDEKLFF. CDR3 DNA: TGTGCCAGTTCGGACAGGGGTGATGAAAAACTGTTTTTT.

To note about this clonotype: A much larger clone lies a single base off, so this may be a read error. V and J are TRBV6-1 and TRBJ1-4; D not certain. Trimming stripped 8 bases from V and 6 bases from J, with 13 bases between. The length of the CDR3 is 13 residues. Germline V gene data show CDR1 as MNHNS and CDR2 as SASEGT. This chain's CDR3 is CASGLGGDEKLFF. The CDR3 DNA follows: TGTGCCAGCGGCTTAGGAGGTGATGAAAAACTGTTTTTT.

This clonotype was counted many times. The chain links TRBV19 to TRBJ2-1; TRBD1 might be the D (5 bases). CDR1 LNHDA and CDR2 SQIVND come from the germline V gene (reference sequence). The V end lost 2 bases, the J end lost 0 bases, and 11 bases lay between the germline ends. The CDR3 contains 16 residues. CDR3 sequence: CASSILAQGSYNEQFF. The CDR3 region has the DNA TGTGCCAGTAGTATATTAGCCCAGGGCTCCTACAATGAGCAGTTCTTC.

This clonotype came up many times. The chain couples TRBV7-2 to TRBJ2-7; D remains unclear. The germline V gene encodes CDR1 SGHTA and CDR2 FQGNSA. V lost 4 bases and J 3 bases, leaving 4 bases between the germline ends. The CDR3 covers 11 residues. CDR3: CASSSFYEQYF. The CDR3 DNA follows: TGTGCCAGCAGCTCGTTCTACGAGCAGTACTTC.